The 19 T cell receptor beta chains given below trace back to one sample, sequenced in a study of shared clonotypes between healthy human individuals. Method: immunoSEQ multiplex PCR; TCRdb's copy keeps in-frame clones and lacks some. The profile shows 2.3 million or so clones, just over 90% of them singletons. Sequencing input: naive CD4+ T cells from PBMCs. Indicated subset: CD45RA+ positively selected. All receptors derive from a young man in good health. Some clones in this sample may be carry-over from other donors' samples.

The count of this clone is one. The rearrangement links TRBV5-4 to TRBJ2-4; TRBD1 is a possible D gene (5 bases). This CDR3 is built from 17 residues. Trimming removed 4 bases at V and 3 bases at J, with 20 bases between. Germline V gives CDR1 SGHNT, CDR2 YYREEE (reference sequence). The CDR3, as DNA: TGTGCCAGCAGCCCTTCGTCGGACACCACTGGCAAAAACATTCAGTACTTC. This codes for CASSPSSDTTGKNIQYF.

The V gene is TRBV4-2, the J gene TRBJ2-5; 7 bases line up with TRBD2. The length of the CDR3 is 14 residues. V was pared by 5 bases and J by 2 bases, with 5 bases of the junction left unmatched. Germline V gives CDR1 LGHNA, CDR2 YNFKEQ. The CDR3 bases are TGTGCCAGCAGCTCCGGGACTATGCAAGAGACCCAGTACTTC. Translated, it gives CASSSGTMQETQYF.

The rearrangement uses TRBV19 and TRBJ2-5; 12 positions agree with TRBD1. Trimming cost V 7 bases and J 4 bases; bases outside gene matches: 1. CDR1 and CDR2 (germline): LNHDA, SQIVND (reference sequence). The CDR3 contains 13 residues. CDR3 DNA: TGTGCCAGTACGGGACAGGGGGCAGAGACCCAGTACTTC. This codes for CASTGQGAETQYF.

The chain joins TRBV5-1 to TRBJ2-2; TRBD2 matches 10 bases. This CDR3 comprises 16 residues. Germline loops: CDR1 SGHRS, CDR2 YFSETQ. After removal of 2 bases from V and 5 bases from J, the junction contained 6 bases not matched to a gene. CDR3 nucleotides: TGCGCCAGCAGCTTATCTAGCGGGAGCGGGACCGGGGAGCTGTTTTTT. Protein product: CASSLSSGSGTGELFF. The whole variable domain, filled in from reference TRBV5-1 and TRBJ2-2, reads KAGVTQTPRYLIKTRGQQVTLSCSPISGHRSVSWYQQTPGQGLQFLFEYFSETQRNKGNFPGRFSGRQFSNSRSEMNVSTLELGDSALYLCASSLSSGSGTGELFFGEGSRLTVL.

The gene calls are TRBV27 and TRBJ2-7, with D perhaps TRBD2 (5 bases). The CDR3 is 15 amino acids. Germline V gene data show CDR1 as MNHEY and CDR2 as SMNVEV (reference sequence). The V end was cut by 5 bases, the J end by 2 bases, with 16 bases between. In DNA form, the CDR3 reads TGTGCCAGCAGTAGGCCGGGATCTATGACCTACGAGCAGTACTTC. It yields the protein CASSRPGSMTYEQYF.

The V and J genes are TRBV7-6 and TRBJ2-7; 8 nucleotides line up with TRBD1. This CDR3 is 15 amino acids long. The V segment lost 5 bases and the J segment 6 bases; nucleotides outside the gene matches: 12. Per the germline V gene, CDR1 is SGHVS and CDR2 is FNYEAQ. The CDR3 loop is CASSLLGQGIVEQYF. CDR3 nucleotide sequence: TGTGCCAGCAGCCTTCTTGGACAGGGCATAGTCGAGCAGTACTTC.

The chain is built from TRBV4-1 and TRBJ2-7; D possibly uses TRBD1 or TRBD2 (5 bases each). Germline CDR1 MGHRA, CDR2 YSYEKL. The CDR3 is 18 amino acids. V shed 1 base and J shed 2 bases, with 21 bases lying between them. Written as DNA, the CDR3 is TGCGCCAGCAGCCAAGGCGGATGGGGGTCCCGGGCCGCCTACGAGCAGTACTTC. The encoded protein is CASSQGGWGSRAAYEQYF.

The count of this clone is one. This chain connects TRBV7-9 to TRBJ1-4; a weak D match, TRBD1 (6 bases). This CDR3 is 19 amino acids long. CDR1 SEHNR and CDR2 FQNEAQ come from the germline V gene (reference sequence). V lost 6 bases to trimming and J lost 1 base, with 24 bases between them. This chain's CDR3 is CASSWNRRGAGETNEKLFF. CDR3 nucleotides: TGTGCCAGCAGTTGGAACAGGAGGGGGGCAGGTGAAACTAATGAAAAACTGTTTTTT.

The CDR3 sequence is CASRLQGRGYGYTF. The CDR3 DNA reads as TGTGCCAGCAGATTACAGGGCCGGGGCTATGGCTACACCTTC. The genes are TRBV6-5 and TRBJ1-2; D possibly corresponds to TRBD1 (6 bases). Deletions cut 6 bases from V and 4 bases from J, with 15 bases between. The CDR3 length is 14 residues. Germline CDR1 is MNHEY and CDR2 is SVGAGI.

The chain employs TRBV5-1 and TRBJ2-2; D is undetermined. The germline gives CDR1 SGHRS, CDR2 YFSETQ. CDR3 size: 13 residues. The V end lost 1 base, the J end lost 7 bases, and 8 bases lay between the germline ends. The CDR3 DNA reads TGCGCCAGCAGCTTGTTCGTGAGCGGGGAGCTGTTTTTT. As protein: CASSLFVSGELFF.

The genes are TRBV5-1 and TRBJ1-2; no firm D call. CDR1 SGHRS and CDR2 YFSETQ come from the germline V gene. The CDR3 covers 13 residues. Trimming left V 1 base short and J 4 bases short, with 8 bases between. CDR3 bases: TGCGCCAGCAGCTTGAGTATAAGCTATGGCTACACCTTC. Protein product: CASSLSISYGYTF.

The chain is built from TRBV6-5 and TRBJ1-5; D perhaps matches TRBD1 (6 bases). The CDR3 runs to 13 residues. V dropped 6 bases and J dropped 3 bases, with 9 bases sitting between them. From germline, CDR1 is MNHEY and CDR2 SVGAGI. CDR3 in amino acids: CASSGQPNQPQHF. CDR3 coding DNA: TGTGCCAGCAGCGGACAGCCCAATCAGCCCCAGCATTTT.

V usage is TRBV11-2 and J usage is TRBJ2-5; D is uncertain. The ends were cut back, 1 base at V and 2 bases at J, with 11 bases in the middle. CDR1 is SGHAT and CDR2 is FQNNGV in the germline V gene. The CDR3 spans 15 residues. The CDR3 loop is CASSLVNGPQETQYF. CDR3 nucleotides: TGTGCCAGCAGCTTAGTTAACGGCCCTCAAGAGACCCAGTACTTC.

The chain has TRBV28 and TRBJ1-2; D gene ambiguous. CDR1 is MDHEN and CDR2 is SYDVKM in the germline V gene. Trimming stripped 8 bases from V and 2 bases from J, with 6 bases between. This CDR3 contains 11 residues. CDR3: CASDGNYGYTF. The CDR3 DNA sequence: TGTGCCAGCGACGGCAACTATGGCTACACCTTC.

This clone was counted once. This chain links TRBV4-1 with TRBJ2-7; D remains unclear. CDR1 and CDR2 from the germline V gene are MGHRA and YSYEKL. CDR3 length equals 15 residues. Trimming stripped 4 bases from V and 1 base from J, with 14 bases between. CDR3 sequence (DNA): TGCGCCAGCAGCCTTTTGGATCCCGGTTCCTACGAGCAGTACTTC. It codes for CASSLLDPGSYEQYF.

The rearrangement uses TRBV7-3 and TRBJ1-1; the D gene is possibly TRBD1 (5 bases). The V gene's germline CDR1 is SGHTA and CDR2 FQGTGA. This CDR3 region has 14 residues. Trimming pared 5 bases from V and 3 bases from J, leaving 13 bases between. The chain's CDR3 is CASSRNGGDTEAFF. CDR3 nucleotide sequence: TGTGCCAGCAGCCGAAACGGGGGAGACACTGAAGCTTTCTTT.

CDR3 in DNA: TGTGCCATCAGCACCGTACTAGACTACGAGCAGTACTTC. Amino acids: CAISTVLDYEQYF. J is TRBJ2-7 and V is TRBV10-3; D is possibly TRBD2 (5 bases). The CDR3 is 13 residues long. V shed 6 bases and J shed 3 bases, with 12 bases lying between them. The germline CDR1 and CDR2 sequences are ENHRY and SYGVKD.

CDR3 sequence: CASRPLFRDRVPDTQYF. The CDR3 bases are TGCGCCAGCAGGCCACTTTTCCGGGACAGGGTTCCAGATACGCAGTATTTT. The chain joins TRBV4-1 to TRBJ2-3; TRBD1 agrees at 9 bases. The CDR3 runs to 17 residues. From germline, CDR1 is MGHRA and CDR2 YSYEKL. J lost 4 bases, V lost 6 bases, and 14 bases had no gene match.

This rearrangement joins TRBV30 to TRBJ2-2; D might be TRBD1 (5 bases). With 4 bases removed from V and 0 bases from J, the gap between germline ends came to 9 bases. This CDR3 contains 14 residues. The germline gives CDR1 GTSNPN, CDR2 SVGIG (reference sequence). The DNA of the CDR3 is TGTGCCTGGAACGACAGACCGAACACCGGGGAGCTGTTTTTT. This translates into CAWNDRPNTGELFF.